The clone carrying this T cell receptor beta chain shows up as medium-sized by frequency. Its antigen remains unidentified. This sample stems from a study of CXCR3-negative and CXCR3-positive naive CD8 T cells. Carrying UMI labels, the TRB cDNA libraries were prepared through 5' RACE. With the 5' RACE reads reprocessed, TCRdb shows one record per CDR3 protein and no DNA. Its clone listing holds approximately 8,800 distinct CDR3 sequences. The CDR3 sequence is 12 residues long. In germline, CDR1 is LGHNT, CDR2 FRNRAP. The study's findings and limits: Fresh PBMCs went into most assays, and CXCR3 expression partly declined after cryopreservation. The study found that naive CXCR3-negative and CXCR3-positive cells shared TRBV-TRBJ usage, while memory cells differed. Hydrophobicity of TRB CDR3s was greater in CXCR3-positive naive cells than in CXCR3-negative naive cells.

This TCR was sampled from a human donor in good health. Some clones in this sample may be carry-over from other donors' samples. This chain joins TRBV12-5 and TRBJ2-7; checking the TCRdb D call of TRBD1 is not possible without DNA. Sequenced: naive CXCR3+ CD8+ T cells from blood. Specified subset: CD45RO-CCR7+CD27+CD95- naive CD8+ T cells expressing CXCR3 (TNR3+). CDR3 protein: CASRDGYYEQYF.